The next 22 T cell receptor beta chains were all read from a single sample in a study of blood T cell repertoires in COVID-19. Using immunoSEQ multiplex PCR, the repertoire was profiled, and TCRdb retains in-frame clones only, with some absent. The sample records 400,000 to 500,000 clones, roughly 89% being singletons. Sequencing was performed on peripheral blood. Receptor source: a woman in her twenties or thirties with active or convalescent COVID-19.

This clone has just one count. This rearrangement joins TRBV7-8 to TRBJ1-5, with D unclear. The length of the CDR3 is 13 residues. CDR1 is SGHVS and CDR2 is FQNEAQ in the germline V gene. V was shortened by 7 bases and J by 1 base, with 8 bases between the two germline ends. The chain's CDR3 is CASTPSSNQPQHF. The DNA for the CDR3 is TGTGCCAGCACCCCATCAAGCAATCAGCCCCAGCATTTT.

This clone was observed a single time. The gene calls are TRBV5-1 and TRBJ2-7; maybe TRBD2 (5 bases). The CDR3 contains 12 residues. V lost 3 bases, J lost 10 bases, and 14 bases lay in between. Germline loops: CDR1 SGHRS, CDR2 YFSETQ. The CDR3 protein is CASSYEGLGQYF. The CDR3 DNA sequence: TGCGCCAGCAGCTACGAAGGACTCGGACAGTACTTC.

The chain links TRBV11-3 to TRBJ2-1; 7 bases line up with TRBD2. The V and J ends lost 1 base and 9 bases, in that order; junction bases with no gene match: 3. Germline V CDR1 and CDR2: SGHNT, YENEEA. The CDR3 totals 13 residues. The CDR3, as DNA: TGTGCCAGCAGCTTAGCGGGGGGTGGTGAGCAGTTCTTC. Amino acids: CASSLAGGGEQFF.

This clone was counted a few times. V is TRBV2 and J is TRBJ2-7; D is perhaps TRBD2 (5 bases). The V gene lost 7 bases and the J gene lost 0 bases, with 13 bases spanning the gap. The length of the CDR3 is 14 residues. Germline-derived CDR1 and CDR2 are SNHLY and FYNNEI. CDR3 DNA sequence: TGTGCCAGCAAGTCGGGGAGCCTCTCCTACGAGCAGTACTTC. Translation: CASKSGSLSYEQYF.

The rearrangement uses TRBV3-1 (or the pseudogene TRBV3-2) and TRBJ1-1; D possibly corresponds to TRBD1 (6 bases). The CDR3 sequence is 15 residues long. Trimming stripped 7 bases from V and 3 bases from J, with 18 bases between. Germline V CDR1 and CDR2: LGHDT, YNNKEL (reference sequence). CDR3: CASNMVGQSYTEAFF. Written as DNA, the CDR3 is TGTGCCAGCAATATGGTTGGACAGAGCTACACTGAAGCTTTCTTT.

V and J are TRBV9 and TRBJ2-5, with 8 bases identical to TRBD2. J lost 5 bases, V lost 3 bases, and 9 bases had no gene match. The CDR3 length is 15 residues. The germline CDR1 and CDR2 sequences are SGDLS and YYNGEE. The CDR3, as DNA: TGTGCCAGCAGCGCAGGACTAGCTTCCTCGGAGACCCAGTACTTC. Its translation: CASSAGLASSETQYF.

The chain carries TRBV5-1 and TRBJ2-1; 7 bases map to TRBD2. V shed 0 bases and J 7 bases; nucleotides not matched to a gene: 13. This CDR3 has 17 residues. Germline CDR1 reads SGHRS; CDR2 reads YFSETQ. DNA for the CDR3: TGCGCCAGCAGCTTGGCGAGGACTAGTGGAGGGTGGAATGAGCAGTTCTTC. Its translation is CASSLARTSGGWNEQFF.

The V gene is TRBV30, the J gene TRBJ2-6, with 7 bases identical to TRBD2. In germline, CDR1 is GTSNPN, CDR2 SVGIG (reference sequence). The ends lost 8 bases at V and 0 bases at J; junction bases unmatched: 4. This CDR3 has 14 amino acids. The CDR3 protein is CAGVAGSGANVLTF. For the CDR3, the DNA is TGTGCCGGAGTAGCGGGCTCTGGGGCCAACGTCCTGACTTTC.

The rearrangement links TRBV10-2 to TRBJ2-1; TRBD2 matches 13 bases. In germline, CDR1 is WSHSY, CDR2 SAAADI. J lost 4 bases, V lost 6 bases, and 0 bases had no gene match. The CDR3 runs 14 residues. The CDR3 sequence: CASRGLAGYNEQFF. The DNA for the CDR3 is TGCGCCAGCAGGGGACTAGCGGGGTACAATGAGCAGTTCTTC.

This clone is a singleton in its sample. The chain uses TRBV11-2 and TRBJ1-4; TRBD1 agrees at 8 bases. Germline CDR1 and CDR2: SGHAT and FQNNGV. The J segment lost 5 bases and the V segment lost 1 base, leaving 6 bases of the junction unmatched. The CDR3 contains 16 residues. CDR3 sequence (DNA): TGTGCCAGCAGCTTAGGGCAGGGGGCCGGGAATGAAAAACTGTTTTTT. Translation: CASSLGQGAGNEKLFF.

V usage is TRBV7-8 and J usage is TRBJ1-6, with 7 bases that match TRBD1. The CDR3 has 14 residues. Germline V CDR1 and CDR2: SGHVS, FQNEAQ. The junction had 7 bases not matched to a gene; V was cut back by 4 bases and J by 10 bases. The CDR3 is CASSSTGVGSPLHF. As DNA, the CDR3 is TGTGCCAGCAGCTCAACAGGGGTAGGGTCACCCCTCCACTTT.

This clone showed up just a few times. J is TRBJ1-4 and V is TRBV11-2; D remains ambiguous. The CDR3 contains 15 residues. V was cut by 1 base and J by 7 bases, with 13 bases left in between. Germline loops: CDR1 SGHAT, CDR2 FQNNGV. The DNA for the CDR3 is TGTGCCAGCAGCTTAGTAACGGGGAGCGGTGAAAAACTGTTTTTT. It translates to CASSLVTGSGEKLFF.

The CDR3 here is CATGGSSGNTQYF. In DNA form, the CDR3 reads TGTGCCACCGGGGGGTCCTCGGGAAATACGCAGTATTTT. V usage is TRBV10-3 and J usage is TRBJ2-3; 7 nucleotides line up with TRBD2. The CDR3 is 13 amino acids. Trimming removed 10 bases from V and 7 bases from J; junction bases left unmatched: 11. In germline, CDR1 is ENHRY, CDR2 SYGVKD.

This clone was seen a few times. The V call is TRBV5-1, the J call TRBJ1-3, with 7 bases that match TRBD1. The CDR3 extends over 15 amino acids. V shed 0 bases and J 3 bases; nucleotides not matched to a gene: 3. The germline V gene has CDR1 SGHRS and CDR2 YFSETQ. The CDR3, as DNA: TGCGCCAGCAGCTTGGTCGGGACAGATGGAAACACCATATATTTT. Translated, it gives CASSLVGTDGNTIYF.

The J gene is TRBJ2-3, the V gene TRBV2; D possibly corresponds to TRBD2 (7 bases). This CDR3 region has 17 residues. Trimming removed 5 bases from V and 2 bases from J, with 20 bases in between. Germline CDR1 and CDR2: SNHLY and FYNNEI. The CDR3 is CASSRPGGGTTTDTQYF. In DNA form, the CDR3 reads TGTGCCAGCAGTCGCCCGGGGGGCGGGACTACCACAGATACGCAGTATTTT.

The V and J genes are TRBV5-4 and TRBJ1-1; D may be TRBD1 (6 bases). V gave up 3 bases and J gave up 7 bases, with 16 bases separating them. From germline, CDR1 is SGHNT and CDR2 YYREEE (reference sequence). The length of the CDR3 is 14 residues. For the CDR3, the DNA is TGTGCCAGCAGCTCGAGGGGGGGGCATGGTGAAGCTTTCTTT. Its translation is CASSSRGGHGEAFF.

The gene calls are TRBV10-1 and TRBJ2-1; possibly TRBD1 for D (6 bases). V was clipped by 4 bases and J by 3 bases, with 13 bases between them. There are 15 residues in the CDR3. Germline V gene sequence: CDR1 WNHNN, CDR2 SYGVQD (reference sequence). The CDR3 is CASSGQASHYNEQFF. In DNA, the CDR3 is TGCGCCAGCAGTGGACAGGCCTCTCACTACAATGAGCAGTTCTTC.

The chain couples TRBV6-1 to TRBJ2-7; TRBD2 agrees at 8 bases. V gave up 0 bases and J gave up 6 bases; unmatched junction bases: 7. The V gene's germline CDR1 is MNHNS and CDR2 SASEGT. The CDR3 consists of 15 residues. CDR3 sequence (DNA): TGTGCCAGCAGTGAAGCGCAAAGCGGGAGCACCGAGCAGTACTTC. It encodes CASSEAQSGSTEQYF.

The V gene is TRBV5-1, the J gene TRBJ2-5; 9 bases are a match to TRBD1. The V and J ends lost 2 bases and 4 bases, in that order; junction bases with no gene match: 6. Germline lookup yields CDR1 SGHRS and CDR2 YFSETQ. The CDR3 consists of 15 residues. The CDR3 nucleotides read TGCGCCAGCAGCTTTACAGGGGGCGCGTCAGAGACCCAGTACTTC. Its protein is CASSFTGGASETQYF.

This sequence joins TRBV27 and TRBJ1-1, with a weak D call TRBD1 (5 bases). Deletions cut 3 bases from V and 1 base from J, with 6 bases between. CDR3 length: 13 residues. The germline gives CDR1 MNHEY, CDR2 SMNVEV (reference sequence). In DNA, the CDR3 is TGTGCCAGCAGTTTGACAGCGAACACTGAAGCTTTCTTT. Translation gives CASSLTANTEAFF.

CDR3 sequence: CASSEVSGGTDTQYF. The DNA for the CDR3 is TGTGCCAGCAGTGAAGTGTCCGGGGGCACAGATACGCAGTATTTT. The chain combines TRBV6-1 with TRBJ2-3, with a possible D match to TRBD2 (5 bases). The CDR3 contains 15 residues. Germline V lookup: CDR1 MNHNS, CDR2 SASEGT. V shed 1 base and J shed 1 base, with 9 bases lying between them.

This chain connects TRBV11-2 to TRBJ2-3; 10 bases map to TRBD2. CDR1 and CDR2 from the germline V gene are SGHAT and FQNNGV. This CDR3 comprises 17 residues. The V and J ends lost 3 bases and 4 bases, in that order; junction bases with no gene match: 10. CDR3 coding DNA: TGTGCCAGCAGCTTCCTTAGCGGGAGGATAGGCTCAGATACGCAGTATTTT. Protein sequence: CASSFLSGRIGSDTQYF. The entire variable domain, with the rest obtained from reference TRBV11-2 and TRBJ2-3, is as follows: EAGVAQSPRYKIIEKRQSVAFWCNPISGHATLYWYQQILGQGPKLLIQFQNNGVVDDSQLPKDRFSAERLKGVDSTLKIQPAKLEDSAVYLCASSFLSGRIGSDTQYFGPGTRLTVL.